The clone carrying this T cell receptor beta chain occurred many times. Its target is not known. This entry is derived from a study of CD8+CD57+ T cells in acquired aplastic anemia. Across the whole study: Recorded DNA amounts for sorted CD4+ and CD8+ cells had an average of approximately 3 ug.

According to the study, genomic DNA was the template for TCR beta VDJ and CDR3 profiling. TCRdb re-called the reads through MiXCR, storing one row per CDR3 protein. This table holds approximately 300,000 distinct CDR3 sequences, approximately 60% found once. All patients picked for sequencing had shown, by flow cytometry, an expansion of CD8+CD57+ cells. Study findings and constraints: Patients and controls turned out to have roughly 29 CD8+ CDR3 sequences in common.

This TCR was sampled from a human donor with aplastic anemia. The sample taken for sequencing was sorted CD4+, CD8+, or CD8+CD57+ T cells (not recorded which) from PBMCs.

CDR3 in DNA: TGCGCCAGCAGCAAGGAACCGACCACAGATACGCAGTATTTT. The encoded protein is CASSKEPTTDTQYF. This chain uses TRBV5-1 with TRBJ2-3; D remains unclear. This CDR3 spans 14 amino acids. Germline lookup yields CDR1 SGHRS and CDR2 YFSETQ. Trimming removed 4 bases at V and 2 bases at J, with 11 bases between.